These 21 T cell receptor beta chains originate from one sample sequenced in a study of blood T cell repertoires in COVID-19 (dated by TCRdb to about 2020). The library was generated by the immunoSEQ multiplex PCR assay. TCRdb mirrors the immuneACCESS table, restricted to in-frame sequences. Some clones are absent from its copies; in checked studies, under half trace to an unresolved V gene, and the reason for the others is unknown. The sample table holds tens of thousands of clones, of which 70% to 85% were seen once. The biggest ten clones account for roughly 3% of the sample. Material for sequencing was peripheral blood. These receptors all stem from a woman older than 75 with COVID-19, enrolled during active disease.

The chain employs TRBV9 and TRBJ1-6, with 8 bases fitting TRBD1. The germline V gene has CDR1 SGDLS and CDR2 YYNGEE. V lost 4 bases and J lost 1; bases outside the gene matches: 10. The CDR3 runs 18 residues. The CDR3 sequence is CASSFQGAESSYNSPLHF. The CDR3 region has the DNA TGTGCCAGCAGCTTCCAGGGGGCTGAGTCATCCTATAATTCACCCCTCCACTTT.

CDR3 sequence reads: CASSILAGGLGTDTQYF. CDR3 DNA: TGTGCCAGTAGTATTTTAGCGGGGGGGCTAGGCACAGATACGCAGTATTTT. The chain links TRBV19 to TRBJ2-3, with 11 bases aligning to TRBD2. Germline V CDR1 and CDR2: LNHDA, SQIVND (reference sequence). This CDR3 is 17 amino acids long. J was trimmed by 1 base and V by 3 bases; bases with no gene match: 6. The variable domain in full, completed from reference TRBV19 and TRBJ2-3, reads DGGITQSPKYLFRKEGQNVTLSCEQNLNHDAMYWYRQDPGQGLRLIYYSQIVNDFQKGDIAEGYSVSREKKESFPLTVTSAQKNPTAFYLCASSILAGGLGTDTQYFGPGTRLTVL.

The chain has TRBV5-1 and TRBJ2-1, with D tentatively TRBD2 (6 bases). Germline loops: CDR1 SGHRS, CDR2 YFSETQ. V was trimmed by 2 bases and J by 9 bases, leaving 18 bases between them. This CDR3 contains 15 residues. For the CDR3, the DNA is TGCGCCAGCAGCTTAATGGGCGGGGAGGTAGGTGAGCAGTTCTTC. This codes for CASSLMGGEVGEQFF.

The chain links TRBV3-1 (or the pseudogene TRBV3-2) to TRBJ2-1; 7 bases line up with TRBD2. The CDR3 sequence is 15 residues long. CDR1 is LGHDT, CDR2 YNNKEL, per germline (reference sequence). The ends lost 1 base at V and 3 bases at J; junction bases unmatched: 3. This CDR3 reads CASSQVAGVYNEQFF. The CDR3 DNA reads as TGTGCCAGCAGCCAAGTGGCGGGAGTCTACAATGAGCAGTTCTTC.

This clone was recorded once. The CDR3 spells CASSPKDWYNYGYTF. CDR3 bases: TGTGCCAGCAGCCCAAAGGACTGGTATAACTATGGCTACACCTTC. The rearrangement links TRBV3-1 (or the pseudogene TRBV3-2) to TRBJ1-2; D is unresolved. Trimming took 4 bases from V and 1 from J, leaving 13 bases between them. The germline V gene encodes CDR1 LGHDT and CDR2 YNNKEL (reference sequence). CDR3 length equals 15 residues.

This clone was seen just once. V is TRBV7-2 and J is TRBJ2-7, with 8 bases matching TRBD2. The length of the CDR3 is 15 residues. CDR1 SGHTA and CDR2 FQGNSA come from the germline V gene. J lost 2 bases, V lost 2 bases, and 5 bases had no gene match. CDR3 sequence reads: CASSLILAATYEQYF. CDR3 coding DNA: TGTGCCAGCAGCTTAATACTAGCGGCCACCTACGAGCAGTACTTC. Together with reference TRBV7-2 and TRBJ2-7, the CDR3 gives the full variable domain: GAGVSQSPSNKVTEKGKDVELRCDPISGHTALYWYRQSLGQGLEFLIYFQGNSAPDKSGLPSDRFSAERTGGSVSTLTIQRTQQEDSAVYLCASSLILAATYEQYFGPGTRLTVT.

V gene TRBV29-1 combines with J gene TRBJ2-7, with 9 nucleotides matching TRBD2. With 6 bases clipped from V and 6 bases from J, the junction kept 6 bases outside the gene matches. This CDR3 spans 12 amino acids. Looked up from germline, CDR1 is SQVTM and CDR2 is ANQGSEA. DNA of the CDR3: TGCAGCGTCGTGGGACTAGCAGGCGAGCAGTACTTC. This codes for CSVVGLAGEQYF.

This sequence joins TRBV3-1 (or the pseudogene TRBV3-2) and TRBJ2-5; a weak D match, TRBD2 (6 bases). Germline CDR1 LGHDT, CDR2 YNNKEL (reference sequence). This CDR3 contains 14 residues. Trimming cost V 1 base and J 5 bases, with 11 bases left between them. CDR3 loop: CASSQAGGDETQYF. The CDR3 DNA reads TGTGCCAGCAGCCAAGCTGGAGGGGACGAGACCCAGTACTTC.

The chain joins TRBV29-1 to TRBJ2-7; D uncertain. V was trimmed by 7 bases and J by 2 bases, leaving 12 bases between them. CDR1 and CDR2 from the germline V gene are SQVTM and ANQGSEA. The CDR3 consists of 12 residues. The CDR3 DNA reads TGCAGCGCCGAGACACCAACCTACGAGCAGTACTTC. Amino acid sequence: CSAETPTYEQYF.

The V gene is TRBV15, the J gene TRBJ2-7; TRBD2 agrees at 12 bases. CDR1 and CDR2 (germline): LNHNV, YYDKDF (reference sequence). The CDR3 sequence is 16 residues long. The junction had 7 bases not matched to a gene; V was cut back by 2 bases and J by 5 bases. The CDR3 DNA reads TGTGCCACCAGCAGATTCCTAGCGGGGGGGTCCCACGAGCAGTACTTC. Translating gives CATSRFLAGGSHEQYF.

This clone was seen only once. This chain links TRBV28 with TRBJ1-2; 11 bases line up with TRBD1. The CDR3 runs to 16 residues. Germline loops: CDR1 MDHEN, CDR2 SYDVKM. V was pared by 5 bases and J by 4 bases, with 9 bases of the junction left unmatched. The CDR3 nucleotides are TGTGCCAGCAGTGCATCCACCGGGACAGGGGGCTATGGCTACACCTTC. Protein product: CASSASTGTGGYGYTF.

The DNA of the CDR3 is TGTGCCAGCAGCCCAACGAGGGCAGCACCGAACACCGGGGAGCTGTTTTTT. It yields the protein CASSPTRAAPNTGELFF. V gene TRBV7-3 combines with J gene TRBJ2-2, with D perhaps matching TRBD2 (5 bases). Germline V CDR1 and CDR2: SGHTA, FQGTGA. V was cut by 5 bases and J by 0 bases, with 16 bases left in between. This CDR3 has 17 residues.

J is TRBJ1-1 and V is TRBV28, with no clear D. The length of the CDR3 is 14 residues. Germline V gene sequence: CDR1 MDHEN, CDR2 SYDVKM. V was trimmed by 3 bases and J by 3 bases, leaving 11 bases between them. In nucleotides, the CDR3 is TGTGCCAGCAGTTTGGCCCGAGCGTACACTGAAGCTTTCTTT. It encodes CASSLARAYTEAFF.

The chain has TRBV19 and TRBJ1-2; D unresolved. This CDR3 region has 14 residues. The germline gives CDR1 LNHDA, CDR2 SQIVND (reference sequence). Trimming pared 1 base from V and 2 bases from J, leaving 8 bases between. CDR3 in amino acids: CASSIVSGNYGYTF. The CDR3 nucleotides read TGTGCCAGTAGTATAGTTTCCGGGAACTATGGCTACACCTTC.

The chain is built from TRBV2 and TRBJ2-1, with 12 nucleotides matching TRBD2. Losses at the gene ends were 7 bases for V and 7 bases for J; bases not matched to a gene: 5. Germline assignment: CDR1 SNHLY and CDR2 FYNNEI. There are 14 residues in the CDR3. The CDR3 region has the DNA TGTGCCAGCAATGGACTAGCGGGAATAAATGAGCAGTTCTTC. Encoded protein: CASNGLAGINEQFF.

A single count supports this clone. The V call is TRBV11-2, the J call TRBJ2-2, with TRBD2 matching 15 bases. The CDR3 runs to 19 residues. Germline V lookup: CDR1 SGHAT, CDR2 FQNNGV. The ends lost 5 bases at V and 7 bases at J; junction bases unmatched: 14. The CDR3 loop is CASSPDGLAGGWSVGELFF. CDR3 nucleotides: TGTGCCAGCAGCCCGGACGGACTAGCGGGAGGGTGGTCGGTCGGGGAGCTGTTTTTT. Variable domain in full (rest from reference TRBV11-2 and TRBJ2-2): EAGVAQSPRYKIIEKRQSVAFWCNPISGHATLYWYQQILGQGPKLLIQFQNNGVVDDSQLPKDRFSAERLKGVDSTLKIQPAKLEDSAVYLCASSPDGLAGGWSVGELFFGEGSRLTVL.

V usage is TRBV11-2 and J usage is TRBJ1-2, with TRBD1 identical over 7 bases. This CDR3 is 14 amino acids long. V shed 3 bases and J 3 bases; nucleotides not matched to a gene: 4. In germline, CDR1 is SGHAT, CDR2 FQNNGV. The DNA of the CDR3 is TGTGCCAGCAGCTTCAACAGGGGTGACTATGGCTACACCTTC. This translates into CASSFNRGDYGYTF.

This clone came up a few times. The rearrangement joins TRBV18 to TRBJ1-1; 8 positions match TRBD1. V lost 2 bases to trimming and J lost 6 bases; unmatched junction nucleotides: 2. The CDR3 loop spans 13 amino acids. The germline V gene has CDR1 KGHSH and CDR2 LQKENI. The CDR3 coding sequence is TGTGCCAGCTCACCAGGACAGGGATCTGAAGCTTTCTTT. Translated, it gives CASSPGQGSEAFF.

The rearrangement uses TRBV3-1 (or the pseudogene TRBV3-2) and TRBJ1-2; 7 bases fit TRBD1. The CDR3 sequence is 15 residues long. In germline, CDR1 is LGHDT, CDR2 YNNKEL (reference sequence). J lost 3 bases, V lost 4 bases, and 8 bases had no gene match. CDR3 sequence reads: CASSPTGRGYYGYTF. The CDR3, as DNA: TGTGCCAGCAGCCCTACCGGCAGGGGGTACTATGGCTACACCTTC.

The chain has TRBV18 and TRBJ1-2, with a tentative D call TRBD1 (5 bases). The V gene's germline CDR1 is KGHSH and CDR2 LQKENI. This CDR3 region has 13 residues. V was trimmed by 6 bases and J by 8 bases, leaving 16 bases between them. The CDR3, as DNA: TGTGCCAGCTCGCCCGACAGTATAGGGGGCTACACCTTC. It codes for CASSPDSIGGYTF.

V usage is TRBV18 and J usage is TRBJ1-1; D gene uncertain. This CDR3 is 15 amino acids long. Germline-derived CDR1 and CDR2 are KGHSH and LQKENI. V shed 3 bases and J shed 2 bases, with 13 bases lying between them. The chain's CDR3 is CASSPATGFNTEAFF. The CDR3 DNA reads TGTGCCAGCTCACCGGCGACGGGGTTTAACACTGAAGCTTTCTTT. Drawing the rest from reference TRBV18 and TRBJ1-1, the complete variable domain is NAGVMQNPRHLVRRRGQEARLRCSPMKGHSHVYWYRQLPEEGLKFMVYLQKENIIDESGMPKERFSAEFPKEGPSILRIQQVVRGDSAAYFCASSPATGFNTEAFFGQGTRLTVV.